This is a list of T cell receptor beta chains from one sample in a study of shared clonotypes between healthy human individuals. Repertoires were generated with immunoSEQ multiplex PCR, while TCRdb's copy carries only in-frame clones and drops some. The sample includes about 800,000 clones, about 96% of them seen just once. Sequencing was performed on naive CD8+ T cells sorted from blood. The receptor source for this set is a man aged 25 to 40 in good health. The CDR3 runs from the conserved cysteine through the conserved F or W. D genes are given only for firm matches. The size of a clone is reported for some rows only, either as once, few or many, or as a class for expanded clones.

j_call d_call clone_size v_call cdr3_aa cdr3_nt
TRBJ2-1 TRBD2 . TRBV2 CALTTMGLAGVREAFF TGTGCCCTAACGACTATGGGACTAGCGGGGGTCAGGGAGGCGTTCTTC
TRBJ2-1 . . TRBV19 CASSVSGSSYNEQFF TGTGCCAGTAGCGTTAGCGGTAGCTCCTACAATGAGCAGTTCTTC
TRBJ2-7 . . TRBV15 CATSRLSDSYEQYF TGTGCCACCAGCAGGCTCAGCGACAGTTACGAGCAGTACTTC
TRBJ1-3 . . TRBV2 CASSLTPSSGNTIYF TGTGCCAGCAGTCTTACACCAAGCTCTGGAAACACCATATATTTT
TRBJ2-3 TRBD2 . TRBV7-9 CASSPTSQKPDTQYF TGTGCCAGCAGTCCGACTAGCCAAAAGCCAGATACGCAGTATTTT
TRBJ2-1 . . TRBV29-1 CSVVPGSYNEQFF TGCAGCGTTGTCCCCGGGTCCTACAATGAGCAGTTCTTC
TRBJ2-1 . . TRBV12-2 CASRLASGSSYNEQFF TGTGCAAGTCGCTTAGCTAGCGGGAGCTCCTACAATGAGCAGTTCTTC
TRBJ2-2 . once TRBV29-1 CSVRQNTGELFF TGCAGCGTTAGACAGAACACCGGGGAGCTGTTTTTT
TRBJ2-1 TRBD2 . TRBV7-2 CASSLLAGGNEQFF TGTGCCAGCAGCTTATTAGCGGGAGGCAATGAGCAGTTCTTC
TRBJ2-1 . once TRBV4-1 CASSQDRGSYNEQFF TGCGCCAGCAGCCAAGACAGAGGCTCCTACAATGAGCAGTTCTTC
TRBJ2-7 TRBD1 . TRBV27 CASSLIGQGYYEQYF TGTGCCAGCAGTTTAATTGGACAGGGGTACTACGAGCAGTACTTC
TRBJ2-1 TRBD2 . TRBV11-3 CASSRFPGLVSDEQFF TGTGCCAGCAGCCGTTTCCCGGGACTAGTATCCGATGAGCAGTTCTTC
TRBJ2-1 TRBD1 . TRBV28 CASSLRGQGGFNEQFF TGTGCCAGCAGTTTACGCGGACAGGGGGGGTTCAATGAGCAGTTCTTC
TRBJ2-1 TRBD2 . TRBV9 CASSDRLAEAYNEQFF TGTGCCAGCAGCGATCGACTAGCGGAGGCCTACAATGAGCAGTTCTTC
TRBJ2-7 TRBD2 . TRBV28 CASKKGLAGGGSYEQYF TGTGCCAGCAAAAAGGGACTAGCGGGAGGCGGCTCCTACGAGCAGTACTTC
TRBJ1-4 . . TRBV28 CASSKATGSLSEKLFF TGTGCCAGCAGTAAGGCAACGGGGTCCCTTAGTGAAAAACTGTTTTTT
TRBJ1-1 . . TRBV10-3 CAISESPVRMNTEAFF TGTGCCATCAGTGAATCCCCGGTAAGGATGAACACTGAAGCTTTCTTT
TRBJ2-3 . . TRBV11-2 CASSSISADTQYF TGTGCCAGCAGCTCGATCTCCGCGGACACGCAGTATTTT
TRBJ2-7 . . TRBV10-3 CAISGGSGNYYEQYF TGTGCCATCAGTGGAGGCAGTGGCAATTACTACGAGCAGTACTTC
TRBJ1-5 TRBD1 . TRBV27 CASSLGGGYGQPQHF TGTGCCAGCAGTTTGGGAGGGGGCTATGGTCAGCCCCAGCATTTT
TRBJ2-7 . once TRBV5-6 CASSLEVDPAQYF TGTGCCAGCAGCTTGGAGGTAGACCCGGCGCAGTACTTC
TRBJ2-1 TRBD2 . TRBV10-2 CASSAALAGREQFF TGCGCCAGCAGTGCGGCCCTAGCGGGTCGTGAGCAGTTCTTC
TRBJ2-1 . . TRBV15 CATSRESGTYNEQFF TGTGCCACCAGCAGGGAAAGTGGGACCTACAATGAGCAGTTCTTC
TRBJ1-1 TRBD1 . TRBV5-6 CASSGLDRDGTEAFF TGTGCCAGCAGCGGCCTGGACAGGGACGGCACTGAAGCTTTCTTT
TRBJ2-7 . . TRBV9 CASSGNGDEQYF TGTGCCAGCAGCGGAAACGGGGACGAGCAGTACTTC
TRBJ2-3 TRBD1 once TRBV29-1 CSVADRADTQYF TGCAGCGTGGCGGACAGGGCGGATACGCAGTATTTT
TRBJ1-5 . . TRBV27 CASRETGLHQPQHF TGTGCCAGCAGGGAAACAGGGTTGCATCAGCCCCAGCATTTT
TRBJ2-7 . . TRBV29-1 CSVVAQGGSTGYEQYF TGCAGCGTTGTAGCACAGGGTGGCTCGACGGGCTACGAGCAGTACTTC